This T cell receptor beta chain was sequenced for a study of OX40 agonist ivuxolimab in advanced cancers. Clones were sequenced by immunoSEQ multiplex PCR, and TCRdb holds only the in-frame ones, with some missing. This sample carries about 50,000 clones, 85% to 90% of them seen once, and the ten largest clones take approximately 0.8%. CDR1 and CDR2 (germline): MNHEY, SVGAGI. The CDR3 runs to 13 residues. V was clipped by 5 bases and J by 5 bases; unmatched bases: 5. The chain combines TRBV6-5 with TRBJ1-1, with 7 bases that match TRBD1. The material was CD4+ or CD8+ T cells sorted from blood, obtained in a trial of the OX40 agonist ivuxolimab. This clonotype originated in an adult with an advanced solid tumor such as melanoma, head and neck, liver or kidney cancer. CDR3 bases: TGTGCCAGCAGTCAACAGGGGAGGACTGAAGCTTTCTTT. It codes for CASSQQGRTEAFF.